These 10 T cell receptor beta chains were sequenced from one sample in a study of cytomegalovirus exposure and HLA in healthy donors. The PCR employed 60 Vbeta primers together with 13 Jbeta primers. The method was immunoSEQ multiplex PCR; TCRdb's version includes in-frame clones alone and lacks a portion of them. The sample has roughly 150,000 clones; roughly 70% are singletons. The source material was PBMCs. The source is a woman between 40 and 50 years old in good health and CMV-seronegative.

The rearrangement links TRBV2 to TRBJ1-4; 9 nucleotides align to TRBD1. The germline V gene has CDR1 SNHLY and CDR2 FYNNEI. V dropped 6 bases and J dropped 2; count of bases not matched to a gene: 10. The CDR3 is 17 amino acids. CDR3 sequence reads: CASRDRGPSSTNEKLFF. The CDR3 DNA reads as TGTGCCAGCAGGGACAGGGGTCCTTCTTCCACTAATGAAAAACTGTTTTTT. Together with reference TRBV2 and TRBJ1-4, the CDR3 gives the full variable domain: EPEVTQTPSHQVTQMGQEVILRCVPISNHLYFYWYRQILGQKVEFLVSFYNNEISEKSEIFDDQFSVERPDGSNFTLKIRSTKLEDSAMYFCASRDRGPSSTNEKLFFGSGTQLSVL.

The CDR3 nucleotides are TGCGCCAGCAGTCGGGCCTTAGCGGGGATCCGTTTTGGCACAGATACGCAGTATTTT. It translates to CASSRALAGIRFGTDTQYF. This sequence joins TRBV10-2 and TRBJ2-3; 8 bases agree with TRBD2. V shed 5 bases and J 1 base; nucleotides not matched to a gene: 17. Germline assignment: CDR1 WSHSY and CDR2 SAAADI. This CDR3 has 19 residues.

V and J are TRBV9 and TRBJ1-2; 7 bases are shared with TRBD1. Per germline, CDR1 SGDLS and CDR2 YYNGEE. The V gene end was trimmed by 4 bases and the J gene end by 5 bases; junction bases not matched to a gene: 11. The CDR3 is 15 residues long. CDR3 nucleotides: TGTGCCAGCAGCCCCCAGATGACAGGGTTATATGGCTACACCTTC. This gives the protein CASSPQMTGLYGYTF.

The J gene is TRBJ2-5, the V gene TRBV27, with D hard to call. The DNA end is a closer match to TRBJ2-7, so the J assignment may be wrong. Germline V gene lookup returns CDR1 MNHEY and CDR2 SMNVEV (reference sequence). CDR3 length equals 13 residues. The CDR3 sequence: CASRTIDSYEQYF. The CDR3 bases are TGTGCCAGCAGAACGATTGATAGCTACGAGCAGTACTTC.

The rearrangement links TRBV6-1 to TRBJ1-5; D is unresolved. Trimming removed 6 bases from V and 1 base from J, with 13 bases in between. There are 15 residues in the CDR3. Looked up from germline, CDR1 is MNHNS and CDR2 is SASEGT. DNA for the CDR3: TGTGCCAGCAGGGCAATACTAGGGAGCAATCAGCCCCAGCATTTT. Translating it yields CASRAILGSNQPQHF.

The chain has TRBV6-1 and TRBJ2-7, with 8 bases aligning to TRBD2. The trim removed 2 bases at V and 2 bases at J, leaving 5 bases unmatched. The CDR3 is 15 residues long. The V gene's germline CDR1 is MNHNS and CDR2 SASEGT. CDR3 region: CASSELAGLAYEQYF. In DNA, the CDR3 is TGTGCCAGCAGTGAATTGGCGGGACTAGCCTACGAGCAGTACTTC.

The chain carries TRBV7-9 and TRBJ1-3; 11 positions match TRBD1. With 3 bases clipped from V and 2 bases from J, the junction kept 0 bases outside the gene matches. Germline values: CDR1 SEHNR, CDR2 FQNEAQ (reference sequence). The CDR3 extends over 15 amino acids. The DNA for the CDR3 is TGTGCCAGCAGCTTGGACAGGGGGCCTGGAAACACCATATATTTT. This codes for CASSLDRGPGNTIYF.

This clone was seen a few times. This chain links TRBV6-5 with TRBJ2-2; D gene ambiguous. Trimming left V 4 bases short and J 4 bases short, with 7 bases between. The CDR3 is 13 residues long. CDR1 is MNHEY and CDR2 is SVGAGI in the germline V gene. The CDR3 sequence is CASSLTVTGELFF. The CDR3 nucleotides read TGTGCCAGCAGTTTAACAGTCACCGGGGAGCTGTTTTTT.

The chain joins TRBV5-1 to TRBJ2-1; TRBD2 might be the D (6 bases). Trimming took 3 bases from V and 1 from J, leaving 11 bases between them. CDR1 and CDR2 from the germline V gene are SGHRS and YFSETQ. The CDR3 consists of 15 residues. In nucleotides, the CDR3 is TGCGCCAGCAGCTCATTCGGGAGTTCCTACAATGAGCAGTTCTTC. Translating gives CASSSFGSSYNEQFF.

The chain couples TRBV10-2 to TRBJ2-7, with a weak D call TRBD1 (6 bases). CDR1 and CDR2 (germline): WSHSY, SAAADI. The CDR3 is 15 amino acids. V lost 4 bases and J lost 2, with 15 bases in between. CDR3 protein: CASSAAGVFAYEQYF. The DNA for the CDR3 is TGCGCCAGCAGTGCCGCAGGGGTTTTCGCCTACGAGCAGTACTTC.